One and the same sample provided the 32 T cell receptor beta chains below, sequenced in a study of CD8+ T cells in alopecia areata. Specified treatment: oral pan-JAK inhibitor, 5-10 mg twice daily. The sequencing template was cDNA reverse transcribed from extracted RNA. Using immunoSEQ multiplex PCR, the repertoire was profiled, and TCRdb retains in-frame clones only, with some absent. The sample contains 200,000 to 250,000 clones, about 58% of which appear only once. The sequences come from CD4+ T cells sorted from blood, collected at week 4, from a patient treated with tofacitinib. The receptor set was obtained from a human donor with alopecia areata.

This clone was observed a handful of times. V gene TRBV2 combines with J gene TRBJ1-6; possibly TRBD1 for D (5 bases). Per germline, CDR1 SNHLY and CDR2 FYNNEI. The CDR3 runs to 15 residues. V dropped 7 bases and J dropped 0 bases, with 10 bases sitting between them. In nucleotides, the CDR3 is TGTGCCAGCACCACCGACAGCTCCTATAATTCACCCCTCCACTTT. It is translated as CASTTDSSYNSPLHF.

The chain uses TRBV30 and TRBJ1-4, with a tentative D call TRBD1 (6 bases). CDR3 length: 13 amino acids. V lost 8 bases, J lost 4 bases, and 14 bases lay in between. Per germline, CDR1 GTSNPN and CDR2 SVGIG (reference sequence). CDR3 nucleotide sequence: TGTGCCACAACGGGGGCAGTTAATGAAAAACTGTTTTTT. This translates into CATTGAVNEKLFF.

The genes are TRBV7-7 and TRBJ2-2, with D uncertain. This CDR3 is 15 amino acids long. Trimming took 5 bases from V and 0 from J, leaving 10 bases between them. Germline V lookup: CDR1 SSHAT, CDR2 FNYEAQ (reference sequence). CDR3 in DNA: TGTGCCAGCAGCCCTCGGACGGCGAACACCGGGGAGCTGTTTTTT. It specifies CASSPRTANTGELFF.

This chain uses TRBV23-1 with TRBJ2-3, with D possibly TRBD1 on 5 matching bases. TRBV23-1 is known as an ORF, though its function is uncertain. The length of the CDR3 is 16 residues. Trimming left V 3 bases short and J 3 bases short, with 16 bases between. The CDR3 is CASSHLAGCSTDTQYF. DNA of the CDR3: TGCGCCAGCAGTCACCTGGCAGGGTGTTCTACAGATACGCAGTATTTT.

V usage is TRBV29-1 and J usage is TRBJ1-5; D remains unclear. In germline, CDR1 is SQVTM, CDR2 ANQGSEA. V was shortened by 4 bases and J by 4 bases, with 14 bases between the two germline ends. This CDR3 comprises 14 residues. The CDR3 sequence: CSVVVGLGNQPQHF. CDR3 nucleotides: TGCAGCGTTGTGGTAGGGCTTGGGAATCAGCCCCAGCATTTT. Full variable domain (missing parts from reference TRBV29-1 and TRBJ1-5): SAVISQKPSRDICQRGTSLTIQCQVDSQVTMMFWYRQQPGQSLTLIATANQGSEATYESGFVIDKFPISRPNLTFSTLTVSNMSPEDSSIYLCSVVVGLGNQPQHFGDGTRLSIL.

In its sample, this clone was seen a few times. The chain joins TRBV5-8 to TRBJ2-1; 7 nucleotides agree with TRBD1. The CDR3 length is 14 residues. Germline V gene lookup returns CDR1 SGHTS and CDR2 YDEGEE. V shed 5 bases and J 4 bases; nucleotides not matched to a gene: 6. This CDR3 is CASSFDRVYNEQFF. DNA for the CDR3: TGTGCCAGCAGTTTCGACAGGGTGTACAATGAGCAGTTCTTC.

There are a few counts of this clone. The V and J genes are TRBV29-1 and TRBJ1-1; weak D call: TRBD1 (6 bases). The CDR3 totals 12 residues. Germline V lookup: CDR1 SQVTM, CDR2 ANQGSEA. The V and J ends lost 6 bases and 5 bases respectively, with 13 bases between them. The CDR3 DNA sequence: TGCAGCGTCCGAGGGGGGGTGACTGAAGCTTTCTTT. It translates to CSVRGGVTEAFF. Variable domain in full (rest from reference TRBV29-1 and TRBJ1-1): SAVISQKPSRDICQRGTSLTIQCQVDSQVTMMFWYRQQPGQSLTLIATANQGSEATYESGFVIDKFPISRPNLTFSTLTVSNMSPEDSSIYLCSVRGGVTEAFFGQGTRLTVV.

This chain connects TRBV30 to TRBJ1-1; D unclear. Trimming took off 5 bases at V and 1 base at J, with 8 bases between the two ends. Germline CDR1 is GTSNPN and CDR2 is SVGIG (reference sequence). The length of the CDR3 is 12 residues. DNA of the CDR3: TGTGCCTGGCTGACACCGAACACTGAAGCTTTCTTT. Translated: CAWLTPNTEAFF.

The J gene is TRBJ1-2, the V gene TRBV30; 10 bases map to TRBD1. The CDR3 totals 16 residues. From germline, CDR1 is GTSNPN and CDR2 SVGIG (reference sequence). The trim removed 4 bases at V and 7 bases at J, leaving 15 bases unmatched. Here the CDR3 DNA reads TGTGCCTGGACCCCACTAACGGGACAGGGGATTGGTGGCTACACCTTC. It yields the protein CAWTPLTGQGIGGYTF.

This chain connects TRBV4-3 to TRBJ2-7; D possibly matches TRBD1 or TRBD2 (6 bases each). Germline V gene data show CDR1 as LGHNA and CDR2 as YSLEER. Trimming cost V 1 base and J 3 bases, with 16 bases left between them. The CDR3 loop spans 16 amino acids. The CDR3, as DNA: TGCGCCAGCAGCCAAGCCTACGGGGGCTCCTTCTACGAGCAGTACTTC. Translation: CASSQAYGGSFYEQYF.

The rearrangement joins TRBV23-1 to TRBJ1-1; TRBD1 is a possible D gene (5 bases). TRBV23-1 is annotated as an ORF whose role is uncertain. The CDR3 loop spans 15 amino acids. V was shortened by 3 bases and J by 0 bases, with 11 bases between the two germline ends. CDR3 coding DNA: TGCGCCAGCAGTCAGCAGGGCGCCTTGAACACTGAAGCTTTCTTT. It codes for CASSQQGALNTEAFF.

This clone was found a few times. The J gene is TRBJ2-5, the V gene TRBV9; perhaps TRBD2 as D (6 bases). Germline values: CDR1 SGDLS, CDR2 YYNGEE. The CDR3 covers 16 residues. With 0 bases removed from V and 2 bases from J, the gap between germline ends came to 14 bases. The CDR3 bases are TGTGCCAGCAGCGTAGGCCCGGGGGACCCACAAGAGACCCAGTACTTC. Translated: CASSVGPGDPQETQYF.

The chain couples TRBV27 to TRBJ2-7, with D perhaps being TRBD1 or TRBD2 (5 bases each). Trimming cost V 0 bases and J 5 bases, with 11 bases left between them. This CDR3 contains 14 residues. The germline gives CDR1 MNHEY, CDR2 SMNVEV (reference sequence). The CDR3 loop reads CASSLSLQGHEQYF. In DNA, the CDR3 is TGTGCCAGCAGTTTATCGCTCCAGGGACACGAGCAGTACTTC.

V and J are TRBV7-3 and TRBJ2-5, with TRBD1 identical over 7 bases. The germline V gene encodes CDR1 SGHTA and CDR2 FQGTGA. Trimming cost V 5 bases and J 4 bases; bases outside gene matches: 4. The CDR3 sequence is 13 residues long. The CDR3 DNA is TGTGCCAGCAGCAGTACAGGGGCAGAGACCCAGTACTTC. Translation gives CASSSTGAETQYF.

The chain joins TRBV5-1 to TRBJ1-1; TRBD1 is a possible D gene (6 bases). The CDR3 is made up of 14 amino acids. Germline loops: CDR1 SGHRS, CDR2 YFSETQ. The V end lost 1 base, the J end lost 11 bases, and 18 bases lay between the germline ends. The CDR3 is CASSLSTGISGAFF. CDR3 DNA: TGCGCCAGCAGCTTGTCCACAGGGATCAGTGGGGCTTTCTTT.

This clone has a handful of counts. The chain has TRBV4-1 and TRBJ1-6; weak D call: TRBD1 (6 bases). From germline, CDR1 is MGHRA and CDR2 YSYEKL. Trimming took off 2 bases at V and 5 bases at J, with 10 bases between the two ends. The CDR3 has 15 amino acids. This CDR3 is CASSQSDSDNSPLHF. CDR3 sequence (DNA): TGCGCCAGCAGCCAATCGGACAGCGATAATTCACCCCTCCACTTT.

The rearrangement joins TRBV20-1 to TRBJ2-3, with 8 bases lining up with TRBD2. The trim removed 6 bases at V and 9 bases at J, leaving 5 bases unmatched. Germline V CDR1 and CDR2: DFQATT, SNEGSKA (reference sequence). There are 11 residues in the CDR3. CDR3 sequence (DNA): TGCAGTGCGAGCGTAGCGGGGACGCAGTATTTT. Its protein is CSASVAGTQYF.

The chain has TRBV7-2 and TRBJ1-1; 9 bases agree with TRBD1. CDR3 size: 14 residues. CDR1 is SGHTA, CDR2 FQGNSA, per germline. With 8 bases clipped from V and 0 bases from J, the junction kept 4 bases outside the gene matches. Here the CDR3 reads CASEDRGVNTEAFF. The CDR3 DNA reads TGTGCCAGCGAGGACAGGGGCGTGAACACTGAAGCTTTCTTT. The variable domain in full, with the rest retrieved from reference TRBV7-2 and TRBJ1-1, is GAGVSQSPSNKVTEKGKDVELRCDPISGHTALYWYRQSLGQGLEFLIYFQGNSAPDKSGLPSDRFSAERTGGSVSTLTIQRTQQEDSAVYLCASEDRGVNTEAFFGQGTRLTVV.

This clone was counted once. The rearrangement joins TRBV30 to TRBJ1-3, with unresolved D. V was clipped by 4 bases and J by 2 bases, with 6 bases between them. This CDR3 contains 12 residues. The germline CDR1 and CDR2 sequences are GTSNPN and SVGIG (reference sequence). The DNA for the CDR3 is TGTGCCTGGATAAGCACTGGAAACACCATATATTTT. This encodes CAWISTGNTIYF.

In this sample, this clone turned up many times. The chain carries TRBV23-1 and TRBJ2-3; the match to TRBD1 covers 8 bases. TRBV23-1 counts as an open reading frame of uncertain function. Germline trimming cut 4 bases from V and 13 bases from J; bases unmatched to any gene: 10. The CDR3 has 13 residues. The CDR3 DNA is TGCGCCAGCAGTCGCTCCCAGGGGGCCATAAAGTATTTT. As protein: CASSRSQGAIKYF.

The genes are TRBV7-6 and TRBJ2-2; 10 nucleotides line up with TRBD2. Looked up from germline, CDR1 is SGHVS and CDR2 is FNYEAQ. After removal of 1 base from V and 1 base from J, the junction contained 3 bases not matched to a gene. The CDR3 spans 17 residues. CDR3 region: CASSLGTSGMNTGELFF. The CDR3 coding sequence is TGTGCCAGCAGCTTAGGGACTAGCGGCATGAACACCGGGGAGCTGTTTTTT.

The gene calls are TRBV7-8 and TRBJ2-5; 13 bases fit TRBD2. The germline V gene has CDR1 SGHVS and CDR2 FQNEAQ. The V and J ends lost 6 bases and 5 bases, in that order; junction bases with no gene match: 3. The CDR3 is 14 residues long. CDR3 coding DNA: TGTGCCAGCAGACGGACTAGCGGGGGTGAGACCCAGTACTTC. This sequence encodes CASRRTSGGETQYF. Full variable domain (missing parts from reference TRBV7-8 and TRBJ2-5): GAGVSQSPRYKVAKRGQDVALRCDPISGHVSLFWYQQALGQGPEFLTYFQNEAQLDKSGLPSDRFFAERPEGSVSTLKIQRTQQEDSAVYLCASRRTSGGETQYFGPGTRLLVL.

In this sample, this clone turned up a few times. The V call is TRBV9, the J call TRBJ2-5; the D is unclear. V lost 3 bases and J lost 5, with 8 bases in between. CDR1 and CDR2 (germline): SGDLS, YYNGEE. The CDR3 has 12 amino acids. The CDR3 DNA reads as TGTGCCAGCAGCGAAGGCTGGGAGACCCAGTACTTC. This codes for CASSEGWETQYF.

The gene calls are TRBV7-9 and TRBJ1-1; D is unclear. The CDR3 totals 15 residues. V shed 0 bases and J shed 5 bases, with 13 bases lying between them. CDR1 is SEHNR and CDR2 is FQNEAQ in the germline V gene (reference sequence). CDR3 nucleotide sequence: TGTGCCAGCAGCTTAGCGCATGGTGCTGTTACTGAAGCTTTCTTT. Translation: CASSLAHGAVTEAFF. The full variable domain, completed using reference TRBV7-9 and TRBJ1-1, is DTGVSQNPRHKITKRGQNVTFRCDPISEHNRLYWYRQTLGQGPEFLTYFQNEAQLEKSRLLSDRFSAERPKGSFSTLEIQRTEQGDSAMYLCASSLAHGAVTEAFFGQGTRLTVV.

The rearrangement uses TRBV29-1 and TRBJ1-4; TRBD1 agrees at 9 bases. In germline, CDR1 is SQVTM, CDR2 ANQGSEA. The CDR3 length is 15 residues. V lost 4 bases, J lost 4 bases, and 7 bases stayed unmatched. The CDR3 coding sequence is TGCAGCGTTGCAGTATTGGGACAGGGTAATGAAAAACTGTTTTTT. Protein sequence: CSVAVLGQGNEKLFF.

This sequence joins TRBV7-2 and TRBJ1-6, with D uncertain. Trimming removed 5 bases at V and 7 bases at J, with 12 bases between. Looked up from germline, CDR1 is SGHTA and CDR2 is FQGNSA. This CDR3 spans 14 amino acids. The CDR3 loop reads CASSATWPNSPLHF. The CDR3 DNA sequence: TGTGCCAGCAGCGCCACATGGCCAAATTCACCCCTCCACTTT.

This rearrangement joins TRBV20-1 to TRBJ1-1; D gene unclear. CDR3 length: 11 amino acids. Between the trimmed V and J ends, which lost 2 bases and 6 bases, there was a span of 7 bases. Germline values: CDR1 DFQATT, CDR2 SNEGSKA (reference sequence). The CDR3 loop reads CSARFVPEAFF. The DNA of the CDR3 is TGCAGTGCTAGATTCGTGCCTGAAGCTTTCTTT.

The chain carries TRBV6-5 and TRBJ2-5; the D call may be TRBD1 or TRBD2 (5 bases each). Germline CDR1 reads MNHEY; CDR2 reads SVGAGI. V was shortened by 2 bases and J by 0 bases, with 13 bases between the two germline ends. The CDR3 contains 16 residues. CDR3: CASSYGPGTHQETQYF. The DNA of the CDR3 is TGTGCCAGCAGTTACGGGCCGGGGACCCACCAAGAGACCCAGTACTTC.

The CDR3 DNA reads as TGCAGCGTTGAACGGGGCTGGGGCTACACCTTC. As protein: CSVERGWGYTF. The chain combines TRBV29-1 with TRBJ1-2, with a possible D match to TRBD1 (5 bases). The CDR3 length is 11 residues. Germline-derived CDR1 and CDR2 are SQVTM and ANQGSEA. With 2 bases removed from V and 8 bases from J, the gap between germline ends came to 9 bases.

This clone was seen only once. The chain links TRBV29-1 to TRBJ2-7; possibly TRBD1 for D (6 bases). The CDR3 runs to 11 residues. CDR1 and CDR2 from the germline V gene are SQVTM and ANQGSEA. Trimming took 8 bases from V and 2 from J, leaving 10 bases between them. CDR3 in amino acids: CSTRQAYEQYF. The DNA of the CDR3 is TGCAGCACAAGACAGGCCTACGAGCAGTACTTC.

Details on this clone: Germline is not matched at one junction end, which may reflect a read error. The CDR3 here is CASSLAGAASNQPQHF. As DNA, the CDR3 is TGTGCCAGCAGCCTAGCGGGGGCGGCTAGCAATCAGCCCCAGCATTTT. The chain links TRBV7-2 to TRBJ1-5; D perhaps matches TRBD1 (6 bases). Germline V gene lookup returns CDR1 SGHTA and CDR2 FQGNSA. CDR3 length equals 16 residues.

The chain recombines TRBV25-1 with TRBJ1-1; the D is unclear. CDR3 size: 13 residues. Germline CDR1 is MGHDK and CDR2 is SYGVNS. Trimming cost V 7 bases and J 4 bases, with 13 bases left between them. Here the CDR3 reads CASKIDFLTEAFF. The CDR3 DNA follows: TGTGCCAGCAAGATAGACTTCCTCACTGAAGCTTTCTTT.